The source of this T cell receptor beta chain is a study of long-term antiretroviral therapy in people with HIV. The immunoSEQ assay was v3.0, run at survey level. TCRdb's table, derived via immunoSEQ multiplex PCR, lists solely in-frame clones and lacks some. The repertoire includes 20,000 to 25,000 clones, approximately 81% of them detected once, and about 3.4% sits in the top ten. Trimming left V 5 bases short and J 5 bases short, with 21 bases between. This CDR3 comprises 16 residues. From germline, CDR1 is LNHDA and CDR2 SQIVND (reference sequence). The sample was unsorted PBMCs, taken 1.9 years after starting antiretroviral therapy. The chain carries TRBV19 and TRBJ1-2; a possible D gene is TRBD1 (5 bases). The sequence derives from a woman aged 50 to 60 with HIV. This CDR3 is CASSPHRDHEHYGYTF. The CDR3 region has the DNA TGTGCCAGTAGTCCCCACCGGGACCACGAACATTATGGCTACACCTTC.